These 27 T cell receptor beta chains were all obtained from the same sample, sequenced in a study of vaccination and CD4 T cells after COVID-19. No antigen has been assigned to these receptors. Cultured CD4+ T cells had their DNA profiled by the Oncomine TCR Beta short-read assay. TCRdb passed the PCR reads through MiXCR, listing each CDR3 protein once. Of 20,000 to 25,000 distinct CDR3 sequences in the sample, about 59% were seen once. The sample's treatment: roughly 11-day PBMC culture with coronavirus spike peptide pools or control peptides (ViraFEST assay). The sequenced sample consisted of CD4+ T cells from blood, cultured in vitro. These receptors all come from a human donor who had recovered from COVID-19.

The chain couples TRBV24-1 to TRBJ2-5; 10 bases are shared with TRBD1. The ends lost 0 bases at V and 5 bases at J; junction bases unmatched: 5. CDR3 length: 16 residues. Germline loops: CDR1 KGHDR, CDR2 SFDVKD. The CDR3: CATSDLWDRGGETQYF. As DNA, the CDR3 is TGTGCCACCAGTGATTTGTGGGACAGGGGCGGGGAGACCCAGTACTTC.

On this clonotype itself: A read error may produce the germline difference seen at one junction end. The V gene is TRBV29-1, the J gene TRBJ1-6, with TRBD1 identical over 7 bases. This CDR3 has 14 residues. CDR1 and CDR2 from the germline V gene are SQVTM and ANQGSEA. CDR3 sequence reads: CSVKEAGGNSPLHF. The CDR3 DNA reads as TGCAGCGTTAAAGAGGCAGGGGGTAATTCACCCCTCCACTTT. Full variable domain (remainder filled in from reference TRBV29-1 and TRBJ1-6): SAVISQKPSRDICQRGTSLTIQCQVDSQVTMMFWYRQQPGQSLTLIATANQGSEATYESGFVIDKFPISRPNLTFSTLTVSNMSPEDSSIYLCSVKEAGGNSPLHFGNGTRLTVT.

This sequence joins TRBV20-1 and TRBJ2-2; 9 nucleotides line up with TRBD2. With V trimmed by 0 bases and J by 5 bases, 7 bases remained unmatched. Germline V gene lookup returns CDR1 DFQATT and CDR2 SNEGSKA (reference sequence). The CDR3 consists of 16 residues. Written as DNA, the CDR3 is TGCAGTGCTAGAGATGCGGGAGGGCCGGGGACCGGGGAGCTGTTTTTT. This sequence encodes CSARDAGGPGTGELFF.

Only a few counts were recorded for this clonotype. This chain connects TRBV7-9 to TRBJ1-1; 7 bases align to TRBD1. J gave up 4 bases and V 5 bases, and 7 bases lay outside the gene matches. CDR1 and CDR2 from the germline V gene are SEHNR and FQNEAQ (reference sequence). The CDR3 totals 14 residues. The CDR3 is CASSPGDSRTEAFF. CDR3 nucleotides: TGTGCCAGCAGCCCGGGGGACAGTCGCACTGAAGCTTTCTTT.

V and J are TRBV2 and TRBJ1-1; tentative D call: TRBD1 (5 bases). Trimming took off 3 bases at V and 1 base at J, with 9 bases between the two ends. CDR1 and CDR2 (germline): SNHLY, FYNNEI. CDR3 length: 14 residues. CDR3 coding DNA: TGTGCCAGCAGTGACGGGGCTGGGAACACTGAAGCTTTCTTT. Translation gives CASSDGAGNTEAFF.

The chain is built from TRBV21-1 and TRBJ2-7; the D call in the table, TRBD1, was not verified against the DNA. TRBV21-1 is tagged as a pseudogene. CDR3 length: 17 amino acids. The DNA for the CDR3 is TGTGCCAGCGGGAGACAGGGGATAGCGGGAGCATCCTACGAGCAGTACTTC. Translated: CASGRQGIAGASYEQYF.

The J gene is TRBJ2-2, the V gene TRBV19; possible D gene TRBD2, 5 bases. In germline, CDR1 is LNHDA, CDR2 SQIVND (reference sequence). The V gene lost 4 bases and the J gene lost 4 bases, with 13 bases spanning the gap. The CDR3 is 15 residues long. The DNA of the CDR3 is TGTGCCAGTAGTAACCGGTTAGGAGGCACCGGGGAGCTGTTTTTT. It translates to CASSNRLGGTGELFF.

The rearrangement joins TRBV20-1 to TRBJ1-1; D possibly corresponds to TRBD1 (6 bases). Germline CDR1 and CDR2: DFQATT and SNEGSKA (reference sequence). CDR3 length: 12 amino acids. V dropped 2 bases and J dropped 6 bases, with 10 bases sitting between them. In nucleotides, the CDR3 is TGCAGTGCTAGAAGTAGGGGGGCTGAAGCTTTCTTT. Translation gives CSARSRGAEAFF.

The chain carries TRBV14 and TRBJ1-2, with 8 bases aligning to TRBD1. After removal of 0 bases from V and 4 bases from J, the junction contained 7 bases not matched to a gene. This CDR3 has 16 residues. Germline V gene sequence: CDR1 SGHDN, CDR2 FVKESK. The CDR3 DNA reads TGTGCCAGCAGCCAAGATAGAAGGGGGACAGGCTATGGCTACACCTTC. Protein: CASSQDRRGTGYGYTF.

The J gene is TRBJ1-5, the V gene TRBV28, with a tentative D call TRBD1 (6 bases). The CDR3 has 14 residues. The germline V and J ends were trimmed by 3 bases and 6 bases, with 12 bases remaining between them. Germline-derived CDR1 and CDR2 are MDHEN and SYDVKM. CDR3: CASSFGGASQPQHF. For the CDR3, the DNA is TGTGCCAGCAGTTTCGGGGGGGCGTCTCAGCCCCAGCATTTT.

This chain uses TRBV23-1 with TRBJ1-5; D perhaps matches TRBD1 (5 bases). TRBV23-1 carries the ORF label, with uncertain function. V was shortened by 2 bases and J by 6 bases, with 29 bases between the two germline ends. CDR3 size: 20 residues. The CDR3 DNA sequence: TGCGCCAGCAGTCAACCTTTAATGACAATGCAGAGGGGCAAGGGTCAGCCCCAGCATTTT. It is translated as CASSQPLMTMQRGKGQPQHF.

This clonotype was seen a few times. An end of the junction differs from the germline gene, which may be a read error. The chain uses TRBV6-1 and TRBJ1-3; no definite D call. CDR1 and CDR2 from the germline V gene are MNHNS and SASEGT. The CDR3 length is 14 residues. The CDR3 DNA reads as TGTGCCAGCAGCGAAGGGCACAGCACGAACACCATATATTTT. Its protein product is CASSEGHSTNTIYF.

CDR3 amino acids: CASSLGTGGEKDHGYTF. The DNA for the CDR3 is TGTGCCAGCAGTCTAGGGACAGGGGGCGAAAAGGACCATGGCTACACCTTC. This chain uses TRBV28 with TRBJ1-2; 12 bases match TRBD1. CDR3 size: 17 residues. The V gene end was trimmed by 5 bases and the J gene end by 6 bases; junction bases not matched to a gene: 13. In germline, CDR1 is MDHEN, CDR2 SYDVKM.

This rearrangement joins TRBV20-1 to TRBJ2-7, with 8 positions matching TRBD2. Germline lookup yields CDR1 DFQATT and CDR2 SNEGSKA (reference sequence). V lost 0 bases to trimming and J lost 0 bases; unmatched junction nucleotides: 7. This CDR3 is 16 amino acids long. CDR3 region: CSARDHGSGVSYEQYF. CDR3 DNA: TGCAGTGCTAGAGATCATGGTAGCGGGGTCTCCTACGAGCAGTACTTC.

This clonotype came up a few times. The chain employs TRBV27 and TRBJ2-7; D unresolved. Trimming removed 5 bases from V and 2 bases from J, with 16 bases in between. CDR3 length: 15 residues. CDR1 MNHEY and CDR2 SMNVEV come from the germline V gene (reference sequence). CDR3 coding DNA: TGTGCCAGCAGTCCACGGCCTCGCGTAGCCTACGAGCAGTACTTC. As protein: CASSPRPRVAYEQYF.

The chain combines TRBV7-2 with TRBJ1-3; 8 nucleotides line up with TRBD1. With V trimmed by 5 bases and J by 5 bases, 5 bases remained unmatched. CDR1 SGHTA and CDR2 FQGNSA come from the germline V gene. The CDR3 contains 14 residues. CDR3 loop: CASSIGQGRNTIYF. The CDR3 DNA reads TGTGCCAGCAGCATTGGACAGGGACGAAACACCATATATTTT.

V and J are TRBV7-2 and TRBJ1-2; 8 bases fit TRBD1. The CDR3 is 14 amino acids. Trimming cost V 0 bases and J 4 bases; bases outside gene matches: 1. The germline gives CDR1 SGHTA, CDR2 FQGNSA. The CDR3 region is CASSLAGTGYGYTF. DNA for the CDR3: TGTGCCAGCAGCTTAGCGGGGACAGGCTATGGCTACACCTTC.

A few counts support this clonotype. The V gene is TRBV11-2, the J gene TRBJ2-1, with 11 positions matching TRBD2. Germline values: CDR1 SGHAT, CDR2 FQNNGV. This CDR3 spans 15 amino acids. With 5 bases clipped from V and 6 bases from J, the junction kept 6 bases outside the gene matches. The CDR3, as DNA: TGTGCCAGCAGCCCCCTAGCGGGAGGTCTCAATGAGCAGTTCTTC. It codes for CASSPLAGGLNEQFF.

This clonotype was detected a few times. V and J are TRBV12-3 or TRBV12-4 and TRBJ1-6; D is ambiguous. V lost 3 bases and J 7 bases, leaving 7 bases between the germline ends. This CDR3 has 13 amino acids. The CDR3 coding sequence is TGTGCCAGCAGTTTTTTGGGAAATTCACCCCTCCACTTT. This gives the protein CASSFLGNSPLHF.

The CDR3: CASWAFYGYTF. The CDR3 DNA is TGTGCCAGCTGGGCGTTCTATGGCTACACCTTC. The chain carries TRBV6-1 and TRBJ1-2; D is ambiguous. Germline lookup yields CDR1 MNHNS and CDR2 SASEGT. The CDR3 covers 11 residues. V was trimmed by 8 bases and J by 4 bases, leaving 8 bases between them.

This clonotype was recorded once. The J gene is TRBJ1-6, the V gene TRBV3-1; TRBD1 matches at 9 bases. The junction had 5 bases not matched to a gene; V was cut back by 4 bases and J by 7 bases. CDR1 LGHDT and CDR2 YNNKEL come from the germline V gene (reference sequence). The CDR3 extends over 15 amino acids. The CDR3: CASSRTGGLNSPLHF. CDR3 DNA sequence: TGTGCCAGCAGCCGAACAGGGGGCCTAAATTCACCCCTCCACTTT.

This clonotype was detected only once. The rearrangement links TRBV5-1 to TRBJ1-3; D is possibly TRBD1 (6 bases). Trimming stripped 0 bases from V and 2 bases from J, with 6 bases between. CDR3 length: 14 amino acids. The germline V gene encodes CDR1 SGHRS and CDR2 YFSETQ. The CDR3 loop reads CASSLDRAGNTIYF. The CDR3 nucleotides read TGCGCCAGCAGCTTGGACAGGGCTGGAAACACCATATATTTT.

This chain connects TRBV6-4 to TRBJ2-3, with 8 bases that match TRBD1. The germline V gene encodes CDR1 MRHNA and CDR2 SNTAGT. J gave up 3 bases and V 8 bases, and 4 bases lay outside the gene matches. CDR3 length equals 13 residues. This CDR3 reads CASSQGETDTQYF. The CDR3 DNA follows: TGTGCCAGCTCACAGGGGGAAACAGATACGCAGTATTTT.

CDR3 DNA sequence: TGTGCCAGCAGCCCGACTGCGGGGGGCAGCAATCAGCCCCAGCATTTT. It specifies CASSPTAGGSNQPQHF. The J gene is TRBJ1-5, the V gene TRBV6-1, with a possible D match to TRBD1 (6 bases). The V and J ends lost 6 bases and 1 base respectively, with 16 bases between them. Germline loops: CDR1 MNHNS, CDR2 SASEGT. CDR3 length equals 16 residues.

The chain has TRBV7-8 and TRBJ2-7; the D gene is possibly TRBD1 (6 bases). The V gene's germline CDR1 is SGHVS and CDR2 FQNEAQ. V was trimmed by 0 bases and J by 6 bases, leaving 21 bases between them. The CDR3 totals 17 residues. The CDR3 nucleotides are TGTGCCAGCAGCTTAGCGCGGATCAGAGCAGGGGCTTCCGAGCAGTACTTC. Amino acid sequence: CASSLARIRAGASEQYF. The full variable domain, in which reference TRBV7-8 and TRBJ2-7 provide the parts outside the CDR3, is GAGVSQSPRYKVAKRGQDVALRCDPISGHVSLFWYQQALGQGPEFLTYFQNEAQLDKSGLPSDRFFAERPEGSVSTLKIQRTQQEDSAVYLCASSLARIRAGASEQYFGPGTRLTVT.

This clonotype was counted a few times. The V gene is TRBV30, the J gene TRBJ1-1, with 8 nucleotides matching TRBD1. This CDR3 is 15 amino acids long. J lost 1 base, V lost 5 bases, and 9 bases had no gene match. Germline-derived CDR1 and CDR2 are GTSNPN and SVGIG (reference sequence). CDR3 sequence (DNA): TGTGCCTGGGGACAGGGAGGGGTTTGGAACACTGAAGCTTTCTTT. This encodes CAWGQGGVWNTEAFF. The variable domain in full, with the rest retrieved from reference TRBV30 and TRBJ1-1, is SQTIHQWPATLVQPVGSPLSLECTVEGTSNPNLYWYRQAAGRGLQLLFYSVGIGQISSEVPQNLSASRPQDRQFILSSKKLLLSDSGFYLCAWGQGGVWNTEAFFGQGTRLTVV.

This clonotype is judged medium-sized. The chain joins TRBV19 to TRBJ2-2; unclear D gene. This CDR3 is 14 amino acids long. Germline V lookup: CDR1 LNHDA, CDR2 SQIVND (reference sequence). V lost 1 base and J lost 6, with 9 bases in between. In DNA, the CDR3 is TGTGCCAGTAGTATAGCTTTTCAGTCCGGGGAGCTGTTTTTT. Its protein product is CASSIAFQSGELFF.